The rows below give T cell receptor beta chains drawn from one sample of a study of beta chain features in type 1 diabetes. Using immunoSEQ multiplex PCR, the repertoire was profiled, and TCRdb retains in-frame clones only, with some absent. The sample records fewer than 250,000 clones, over 8.5% being singletons. Material for sequencing was naive CD4+ T cells from blood. These receptors were obtained from a woman aged 18 to 35 in good health. Each CDR3 is given with its conserved first and last residue. Fields, in order: D gene, clone size, V gene, J gene, CDR3 DNA, CDR3 protein. The D gene is left open where the match is weak. Not every row has a clone size; where given, it reads once, few, many or a size class.

D: -; size: -; V: TRBV11-2; J: TRBJ2-1; DNA: TGTGCCAGCAGCTTAGGCCAGTCAAATGAGCAGTTCTTC; CDR3: CASSLGQSNEQFF
D: -; size: few; V: TRBV4-1; J: TRBJ1-1; DNA: TGCGCCAGCAGCCAAGATCTCCCCGGACACTTTGAAGCTTTCTTT; CDR3: CASSQDLPGHFEAFF
D: TRBD2; size: few; V: TRBV9; J: TRBJ2-3; DNA: TGTGCCAGCAGCGTATCCGGGCGGGGGGTCTACACAGATACGCAGTATTTT; CDR3: CASSVSGRGVYTDTQYF
D: -; size: -; V: TRBV21-1; J: TRBJ2-7; DNA: TGTGCCAGCAGCTTGCGACGGGTTAGGGAGGCCTACGAGCAGTACTTC; CDR3: CASSLRRVREAYEQYF
D: -; size: few; V: TRBV7-2; J: TRBJ2-7; DNA: TGTGCCAGCAGCCCAGGGGTAAAGGACACCTACGAGCAGTACTTC; CDR3: CASSPGVKDTYEQYF
D: TRBD1; size: few; V: TRBV19; J: TRBJ2-7; DNA: TGTGCCAGTAGTATAGGACAGGGCTACGAGCAGTACTTC; CDR3: CASSIGQGYEQYF
D: TRBD2; size: few; V: TRBV30; J: TRBJ2-1; DNA: TGTGCCTGGAGCGCTGCGGGAGCGGGTATGAATGAGCAGTTCTTC; CDR3: CAWSAAGAGMNEQFF
D: -; size: -; V: TRBV6-1; J: TRBJ2-5; DNA: TGTGCCAGCAGTGATGTGGAAATGGGCAAAGAGACCCAGTACTTC; CDR3: CASSDVEMGKETQYF
D: -; size: -; V: TRBV5-1; J: TRBJ1-1; DNA: TGCGCCAGCAGCTTCAACAGGGTTGGCACTGAAGCTTTCTTT; CDR3: CASSFNRVGTEAFF
D: -; size: -; V: TRBV18; J: TRBJ1-6; DNA: TGTGCCAGCTCACCAGCGGGGAAAGTCAATTCACCCCTCCACTTT; CDR3: CASSPAGKVNSPLHF
D: -; size: few; V: TRBV10-3; J: TRBJ2-3; DNA: TGTGCCATCAGTGAATCTGGAGGCGTTGATACGCAGTATTTT; CDR3: CAISESGGVDTQYF
D: -; size: few; V: TRBV6-5; J: TRBJ2-7; DNA: TGTGCCAGCAGGTACGACAGCTCCTACGAGCAGTACTTC; CDR3: CASRYDSSYEQYF
D: -; size: -; V: TRBV10-3; J: TRBJ2-2; DNA: TGTGCCATCAGTGAGTCGCGCGGGGTCACCGGGGAGCTGTTTTTT; CDR3: CAISESRGVTGELFF
D: -; size: -; V: TRBV11-2; J: TRBJ1-5; DNA: TGTGCCAGCAGCTTAGGGCCGGGGCAGCCCCAGCATTTT; CDR3: CASSLGPGQPQHF
D: TRBD2; size: -; V: TRBV13; J: TRBJ2-3; DNA: TGTGCCAGCACCTACGGGGGGCGGGGGGCCTCAGATACGCAGTATTTT; CDR3: CASTYGGRGASDTQYF
D: TRBD2; size: few; V: TRBV19; J: TRBJ2-3; DNA: TGTGCCAGTAGTATAGGGCGACTAGCGGGGGCAGATACGCAGTATTTT; CDR3: CASSIGRLAGADTQYF
D: -; size: -; V: TRBV5-4; J: TRBJ1-2; DNA: TGTGCCAGCAGCCTTGCACGAATCGACAGTAACTATGGCTACACCTTC; CDR3: CASSLARIDSNYGYTF
D: -; size: -; V: TRBV15; J: TRBJ1-4; DNA: TGTGCCACCAGAAGAGGGGAGGCGGGCGATTCTAATGAAAAACTGTTTTTT; CDR3: CATRRGEAGDSNEKLFF
D: TRBD1; size: few; V: TRBV14; J: TRBJ2-7; DNA: TGTGCCAGCAGCGCAAGCCCGGGACAGGGGACGTACGAGCAGTACTTC; CDR3: CASSASPGQGTYEQYF
D: -; size: few; V: TRBV4-1; J: TRBJ2-5; DNA: TGCGCCAGCAGCCACCCCCAGGGCCCAGAGACCCAGTACTTC; CDR3: CASSHPQGPETQYF
D: -; size: -; V: TRBV19; J: TRBJ1-5; DNA: TGTGCCAGTAGTACCGGCAATCAGCCCCAGCATTTT; CDR3: CASSTGNQPQHF
D: -; size: few; V: TRBV6-1; J: TRBJ2-3; DNA: TGTGCCAGCAGTGAAGTAACAGGGGATACGCAGTATTTT; CDR3: CASSEVTGDTQYF
D: TRBD2; size: -; V: TRBV5-8; J: TRBJ2-3; DNA: TGTGCCAGCAGCCCCTTACTAGCGGGGGGACTCACAGATACGCAGTATTTT; CDR3: CASSPLLAGGLTDTQYF
D: TRBD1; size: -; V: TRBV6-1; J: TRBJ1-3; DNA: TGTGCCAGCAGGAGGACAGGGACGGGTGACACCATATATTTT; CDR3: CASRRTGTGDTIYF
D: TRBD1; size: few; V: TRBV5-1; J: TRBJ1-1; DNA: TGCGCCAGCAGCGGGGGACAGGGAATGAACACTGAAGCTTTCTTT; CDR3: CASSGGQGMNTEAFF
D: TRBD1; size: -; V: TRBV6-1; J: TRBJ1-2; DNA: TGTGCCAGCAGTGGGGACAGGGGAGAACGGGGCTACACCTTC; CDR3: CASSGDRGERGYTF
D: -; size: few; V: TRBV19; J: TRBJ2-1; DNA: TGTGCCAGTAGCCGGGACTCGGCGGACAATGAGCAGTTCTTC; CDR3: CASSRDSADNEQFF
D: -; size: -; V: TRBV18; J: TRBJ2-1; DNA: TGTGCCAGCTCACCACTGATTAGCGGCGGCAATGAGCAGTTCTTC; CDR3: CASSPLISGGNEQFF
D: TRBD1; size: -; V: TRBV7-9; J: TRBJ2-5; DNA: TGTGCCAGCAGCAAAAACCGGGACAGGGAAGAGACCCAGTACTTC; CDR3: CASSKNRDREETQYF
D: TRBD2; size: few; V: TRBV30; J: TRBJ2-3; DNA: TGTGCCTCAATAACTAGCGCCGGCACAGATACGCAGTATTTT; CDR3: CASITSAGTDTQYF
D: -; size: few; V: TRBV4-2; J: TRBJ2-7; DNA: TGTGCCAGCAGCCAAGGGACACTGGAGTCCTCCTACGAGCAGTACTTC; CDR3: CASSQGTLESSYEQYF
D: TRBD1; size: -; V: TRBV5-1; J: TRBJ2-5; DNA: TGCGCCAGCAGCTTGGGGACAGGAGGTCGGCAGATTGGGACCCAGTACTTC; CDR3: CASSLGTGGRQIGTQYF